This T cell receptor beta chain was documented in a study of T cell repertoires in cytomegalovirus infection. One entry per CDR3 protein results from TCRdb running MiXCR on the reads. The sample contains about 830,000 distinct CDR3 sequences, approximately 32% of which appear only once. Worth noting for this clonotype: The antigen is undetermined.

The germline V and J ends were trimmed by 4 bases and 0 bases, with 12 bases remaining between them. This CDR3 region has 14 residues. Per the germline V gene, CDR1 is DFQATT and CDR2 is SNEGSKA (reference sequence). Sequencing was performed on cultured CD8+ T cells from PBMCs, taken from culture after CMV antigen stimulation. This receptor was taken from a human donor in good health (CMV status not recorded). Some clones in this sample may be carry-over from other donors' samples. V gene TRBV20-1 combines with J gene TRBJ1-2; D gene ambiguous. The CDR3 region has the DNA TGCAGTGCTAATGCCCAGCGAGCTAACTATGGCTACACCTTC. This sequence encodes CSANAQRANYGYTF.